The 24 T cell receptor beta chains below come from one sample, sequenced in a study of T cells in Graves' hyperthyroidism and ophthalmopathy. From RNA transcripts, TCR beta CDR3 regions were amplified. Carried out on the TCR CDR3, a first-round RT-PCR used the HTBI primer set. TCRdb itself ran the multiplex PCR reads through MiXCR, one entry per CDR3 protein. The sample has hundreds of thousands of distinct CDR3 sequences; 38% are singletons. Material: blood. Receptors were obtained from a young man with Graves' hyperthyroidism.

The chain employs TRBV30 and TRBJ1-1, with D possibly being TRBD1 (6 bases). This CDR3 contains 13 residues. The germline V gene encodes CDR1 GTSNPN and CDR2 SVGIG (reference sequence). The V gene lost 2 bases and the J gene lost 9 bases, with 16 bases spanning the gap. The DNA of the CDR3 is TGTGCCTGGAGTTTGGGTCAGTGGGACAAAGCTTTCTTT. As protein: CAWSLGQWDKAFF.

In the case of this clonotype: It may be a read error: a sequence one base away is much more abundant. The chain has TRBV15 and TRBJ2-7, with a weak D call TRBD2 (6 bases). The CDR3 is 12 residues long. The germline gives CDR1 LNHNV, CDR2 YYDKDF (reference sequence). With 0 bases removed from V and 6 bases from J, the gap between germline ends came to 6 bases. The CDR3 sequence: CATSREGGEQYF. The CDR3 DNA follows: TGTGCCACCAGCAGAGAGGGGGGCGAGCAGTACTTC.

This clonotype occurred many times. V gene TRBV14 combines with J gene TRBJ1-2; D ambiguous. This CDR3 is 13 amino acids long. Between the trimmed V and J ends, which lost 1 base and 5 bases, there was a span of 8 bases. In germline, CDR1 is SGHDN, CDR2 FVKESK. DNA for the CDR3: TGTGCCAGCAGCCAAGTCTCCGTATATGGCTACACCTTC. It translates to CASSQVSVYGYTF.

This clonotype appeared a few times. The chain combines TRBV5-5 with TRBJ2-7; D ambiguous. The length of the CDR3 is 13 residues. Germline values: CDR1 SGHKS, CDR2 YYEKEE (reference sequence). The ends were cut back, 7 bases at V and 0 bases at J, with 11 bases in the middle. CDR3 nucleotides: TGTGCCAGCGTACCCGACGGCTCCTACGAGCAGTACTTC. Translation gives CASVPDGSYEQYF. The full variable domain, rest sourced from reference TRBV5-5 and TRBJ2-7, is DAGVTQSPTHLIKTRGQQVTLRCSPISGHKSVSWYQQVLGQGPQFIFQYYEKEERGRGNFPDRFSARQFPNYSSELNVNALLLGDSALYLCASVPDGSYEQYFGPGTRLTVT.

The CDR3 protein is CAISGTGTEDQQYF. The CDR3 DNA reads as TGTGCCATCAGCGGAACGGGGACGGAGGATCAGCAGTACTTC. The chain couples TRBV10-3 to TRBJ2-7; D may be TRBD1 or TRBD2 (5 bases each). V was shortened by 6 bases and J by 8 bases, with 20 bases between the two germline ends. This CDR3 spans 14 amino acids. The germline V gene encodes CDR1 ENHRY and CDR2 SYGVKD.

The table lists this clonotype with many counts. The chain joins TRBV19 to TRBJ2-6; the D gene is possibly TRBD1 (6 bases). Germline loops: CDR1 LNHDA, CDR2 SQIVND (reference sequence). This CDR3 comprises 15 residues. The V gene lost 5 bases and the J gene lost 4 bases, with 12 bases spanning the gap. CDR3 coding DNA: TGTGCCAGTAGTGCCCGGACAGCAGGGGCCAACGTCCTGACTTTC. Translated: CASSARTAGANVLTF.

In this sample, this clonotype turned up many times. This chain uses TRBV20-1 with TRBJ1-1; D might be TRBD1 (5 bases). V was clipped by 6 bases and J by 5 bases, with 7 bases between them. CDR1 and CDR2 from the germline V gene are DFQATT and SNEGSKA (reference sequence). The CDR3 covers 10 residues. CDR3 bases: TGCAGTGCCCGGGGGACTGAAGCTTTCTTT. The encoded protein is CSARGTEAFF.

In its sample, this clonotype was seen many times. V and J are TRBV9 and TRBJ1-4, with a possible D match to TRBD1 (5 bases). Deletions cut 1 base from V and 8 bases from J, with 15 bases between. CDR3 length: 15 residues. Germline CDR1 and CDR2: SGDLS and YYNGEE. The CDR3 coding sequence is TGTGCCAGCAGCGTAAGGGGCGGTGACGAGGAAAAACTGTTTTTT. This codes for CASSVRGGDEEKLFF.

This clonotype was detected ten times or more. The rearrangement joins TRBV25-1 to TRBJ1-1; possible D gene TRBD1, 5 bases. Germline CDR1 reads MGHDK; CDR2 reads SYGVNS. The V gene lost 4 bases and the J gene lost 4 bases, with 13 bases spanning the gap. The CDR3 consists of 14 residues. CDR3 amino acids: CASSAEGLSTEAFF. CDR3 sequence (DNA): TGTGCCAGCAGTGCCGAGGGGTTGAGCACTGAAGCTTTCTTT.

The chain employs TRBV12-3 or TRBV12-4 and TRBJ1-6; D might be TRBD1 (5 bases). The CDR3 runs 14 residues. Deletions cut 6 bases from V and 10 bases from J, with 16 bases between. The CDR3: CASSPRGGGSPLHF. CDR3 nucleotide sequence: TGTGCCAGCAGCCCCCGTGGGGGGGGATCACCCCTCCACTTT.

A remark on this clonotype: The CDR3 ends on some other residue instead of the conserved phenylalanine or tryptophan, so this is likely a read error. V and J are TRBV7-3 and TRBJ2-7; D is uncertain. Germline V gene sequence: CDR1 SGHTA, CDR2 FQGTGA. The CDR3 sequence is 14 residues long. Trimming stripped 3 bases from V and 2 bases from J, with 11 bases between. CDR3 nucleotide sequence: TGTGCCAGCAGCTTGGGTCTTCCCCCCTACGAGCAGTACCTC. Its translation: CASSLGLPPYEQYL.

This rearrangement joins TRBV7-9 to TRBJ1-2; D call uncertain. The CDR3 loop spans 14 amino acids. Trimming stripped 3 bases from V and 3 bases from J, with 11 bases between. From germline, CDR1 is SEHNR and CDR2 FQNEAQ (reference sequence). The CDR3 here is CASSFPGPYYGYTF. The DNA for the CDR3 is TGTGCCAGCAGCTTCCCGGGCCCGTACTATGGCTACACCTTC. Filled out from reference TRBV7-9 and TRBJ1-2, the complete variable domain reads DTGVSQNPRHKITKRGQNVTFRCDPISEHNRLYWYRQTLGQGPEFLTYFQNEAQLEKSRLLSDRFSAERPKGSFSTLEIQRTEQGDSAMYLCASSFPGPYYGYTFGSGTRLTVV.

At least ten counts were recorded for this clonotype. V is TRBV7-2 and J is TRBJ1-5, with D unclear. CDR3 length: 14 residues. V gave up 0 bases and J gave up 8 bases, with 11 bases separating them. Germline V gives CDR1 SGHTA, CDR2 FQGNSA. CDR3 residues: CASSLASEFKPQHF. The CDR3 region has the DNA TGTGCCAGCAGCTTAGCTTCAGAATTTAAGCCCCAGCATTTT.

This clonotype was detected once. The chain joins TRBV29-1 to TRBJ2-7; 10 nucleotides match TRBD1. This CDR3 contains 13 residues. V shed 5 bases, J shed 3 bases, and the junction held 4 bases outside the gene matches. Germline V gives CDR1 SQVTM, CDR2 ANQGSEA. The CDR3 nucleotides are TGCAGCGTTACCCGGGACAGGGGCTACGAGCAGTACTTC. Protein product: CSVTRDRGYEQYF.

This rearrangement joins TRBV10-3 to TRBJ2-7; 9 positions match TRBD1. The junction had 3 bases not matched to a gene; V was cut back by 0 bases and J by 0 bases. The CDR3 contains 16 residues. Germline CDR1 and CDR2: ENHRY and SYGVKD. The CDR3 reads CAISESGDRDSYEQYF. The CDR3 nucleotides read TGTGCCATCAGTGAGTCGGGGGACAGGGACTCCTACGAGCAGTACTTC.

This clonotype was counted many times. One end of the junction does not line up with germline, which may come from a read error. The rearrangement uses TRBV5-1 and TRBJ2-5; 7 bases are a match to TRBD2. The CDR3 is 12 residues long. Germline loops: CDR1 SGHRS, CDR2 YFSETQ. The CDR3 DNA follows: TGTGCTAGCAGCTTAGCGGGTGGGACCCAGTACTTC. Protein: CASSLAGGTQYF.

This chain connects TRBV25-1 to TRBJ1-6, with 9 bases fitting TRBD1. The CDR3 runs 15 residues. The J segment lost 9 bases and the V segment lost 5 bases, leaving 8 bases of the junction unmatched. CDR1 and CDR2 (germline): MGHDK, SYGVNS. In DNA, the CDR3 is TGTGCCAGCAGTCAAACAGGGGGCCAGATTTCACCCCTCCACTTT. Translating it yields CASSQTGGQISPLHF. Looking up the rest from reference TRBV25-1 and TRBJ1-6 gives the full variable domain: EADIYQTPRYLVIGTGKKITLECSQTMGHDKMYWYQQDPGMELHLIHYSYGVNSTEKGDLSSESTVSRIRTEHFPLTLESARPSHTSQYLCASSQTGGQISPLHFGNGTRLTVT.

Concerning this clonotype itself: The conserved phenylalanine or tryptophan is not found at the CDR3 terminus, so this likely reflects a read error. Because the CDR3's place on the DNA is in doubt, the DNA is left out and the CDR3 is given as listed by TCRdb. V gene TRBV5-5 combines with J gene TRBJ1-1. Per the germline V gene, CDR1 is SGHKS and CDR2 is YYEKEE (reference sequence). Including both end residues, the CDR3 is 8 amino acids long. This chain's CDR3 is CASSLMWR.

The chain carries TRBV4-1 and TRBJ2-7; TRBD1 matches 7 bases. The germline gives CDR1 MGHRA, CDR2 YSYEKL. J lost 4 bases, V lost 0 bases, and 9 bases had no gene match. This CDR3 comprises 16 residues. The CDR3 DNA is TGCGCCAGCAGCCAAGATCCGACAGGGAACGCGTACGAGCAGTACTTC. Translated: CASSQDPTGNAYEQYF.

Concerning this clonotype itself: A junction boundary mismatches the germline segment, possibly from a read error. The chain links TRBV7-9 to TRBJ2-5, with D tentatively TRBD2 (5 bases). This CDR3 has 12 amino acids. Germline-derived CDR1 and CDR2 are SEHNR and FQNEAQ (reference sequence). The CDR3 is CASSRPGIAASF. The CDR3 region has the DNA TGTGCCAGCAGCCGCCCGGGAATAGCCGCTAGCTTC.

This clonotype was detected a few times. The chain is built from TRBV2 and TRBJ1-3; D is unclear. The CDR3 runs 17 residues. CDR1 is SNHLY and CDR2 is FYNNEI in the germline V gene. V was shortened by 2 bases and J by 0 bases, with 14 bases between the two germline ends. This chain's CDR3 is CASSERSGFSSGNTIYF. In DNA, the CDR3 is TGTGCCAGCAGTGAAAGGTCAGGTTTCAGCTCTGGAAACACCATATATTTT. The full variable domain, rest sourced from reference TRBV2 and TRBJ1-3, is EPEVTQTPSHQVTQMGQEVILRCVPISNHLYFYWYRQILGQKVEFLVSFYNNEISEKSEIFDDQFSVERPDGSNFTLKIRSTKLEDSAMYFCASSERSGFSSGNTIYFGEGSWLTVV.

This chain joins TRBV9 and TRBJ2-6, with unresolved D. CDR1 and CDR2 (germline): SGDLS, YYNGEE. The ends were cut back, 0 bases at V and 4 bases at J, with 5 bases in the middle. There are 14 residues in the CDR3. DNA for the CDR3: TGTGCCAGCAGCGTAGCGGCCGGGGCCAACGTCCTGACTTTC. It codes for CASSVAAGANVLTF.

The J gene is TRBJ2-5, the V gene TRBV7-8; TRBD1 matches at 9 bases. After removal of 4 bases from V and 5 bases from J, the junction contained 11 bases not matched to a gene. CDR1 is SGHVS, CDR2 FQNEAQ, per germline. This CDR3 contains 16 residues. The CDR3 spells CASSSTGGYTQETQYF. The CDR3 bases are TGTGCCAGCAGCTCGACAGGGGGATACACCCAGGAGACCCAGTACTTC.

This clonotype was seen at least ten times. J is TRBJ2-5 and V is TRBV24-1; 7 bases are a match to TRBD1. CDR3 length: 13 residues. V lost 9 bases to trimming and J lost 5 bases; unmatched junction nucleotides: 8. The germline V gene encodes CDR1 KGHDR and CDR2 SFDVKD. The CDR3 spells CATAQGVGETQYF. The CDR3 bases are TGTGCCACCGCCCAGGGGGTCGGGGAGACCCAGTACTTC.